This T cell receptor (beta chain) was found in a study of T cells in Graves' hyperthyroidism and ophthalmopathy. Points from the study as a whole: Stable hyperthyroidism was separated from ophthalmopathy by a model based on 13 V-J features. The majority of expanded thyroid clonotypes above 0.001 also appeared in blood.

Patients aged 18 to 65 had newly diagnosed hyperthyroidism that had lasted under 2 months. This clonotype turned up a few times. Its matching antigen is unknown. Amplification yielded TCR beta CDR3 regions, with RNA transcripts as the source. The HTBI primer set served for first-round RT-PCR of the TCR CDR3. One entry per CDR3 protein results from TCRdb running MiXCR on the multiplex PCR reads. The repertoire holds roughly 290,000 distinct CDR3 sequences, with roughly an eighth as singletons. V was pared by 1 base and J by 0 bases, with 10 bases between. Germline V gene sequence: CDR1 MGHRA, CDR2 YSYEKL. This CDR3 is 16 amino acids long.

The TCR was taken from a woman aged 40 to 50 with Graves' hyperthyroidism. The chain uses TRBV4-1 and TRBJ1-3; D might be TRBD1 (5 bases). Sequenced input: blood. CDR3 DNA sequence: TGCGCCAGCAGCCAAGGGGGCGGCTACTCTGGAAACACCATATATTTT. This codes for CASSQGGGYSGNTIYF.